The sequence of this T cell receptor (beta chain) was determined in a study of STAT5B mutations in CD4+ large granular lymphocyte leukemia. For this clone: Antigen: not known.

Study-wide findings and caveats: Patient CD4-sorted repertoires looked more clonal than healthy CD4+ repertoires, even without putative leukemic clones.

The protocol was immunoSEQ multiplex PCR, while the TCRdb copy is restricted to in-frame clones and leaves out a portion. The sample records 30,000 to 35,000 clones, nearly 90% being singletons. Sequencing input: CD4+ T cells from blood buffy coats. The receptor was derived from a human donor in good health.

The CDR3 nucleotides are TGTGCCAGCAGCTTAGTTCCCCGGGACACCTATGGCTACACCTTC. As protein: CASSLVPRDTYGYTF. The rearrangement links TRBV7-8 to TRBJ1-2, with D perhaps matching TRBD1 (6 bases). In germline, CDR1 is SGHVS, CDR2 FQNEAQ. The V gene lost 1 base and the J gene lost 4 bases, with 13 bases spanning the gap. The CDR3 runs 15 residues.